The clone carrying this TCR beta chain was picked up a small number of times. Its matching antigen is unknown. Use of 60 Vbeta and 13 Jbeta primers characterized the PCR. The table came from immunoSEQ multiplex PCR; TCRdb's copy has only in-frame clones and leaves some out. The data hold some 160,000 clones, with roughly 80% observed a single time. The data are from a study of cytomegalovirus exposure and HLA in healthy donors. CDR1 is MGHRA, CDR2 YSYEKL, per germline. This CDR3 has 14 amino acids. V was clipped by 4 bases and J by 4 bases, with 11 bases between them. Whole-study findings and limits: Owing to their indistinguishability, certain V segments, notably TRBV6-2 and TRBV6-3, were excluded. Researchers reported from a later analysis that most CMV-associated TCR beta chains appeared HLA-restricted. A missense DCLRE1C variant was associated with V- and J-gene trimming of TCR beta chains in a later analysis, and an independent cohort replicated the association.

The source is a woman in her forties in good health and CMV-seropositive. V and J are TRBV4-1 and TRBJ2-1; weak D call: TRBD2 (5 bases). Specimen: PBMCs. In DNA, the CDR3 is TGCGCCAGCAGCCGGGTTCTAGCTTACAATGAGCAGTTCTTC. Its protein is CASSRVLAYNEQFF.